The entry that follows covers one T cell receptor beta chain sequence. The antigen is not known. The germline V gene has CDR1 SGHDN and CDR2 FVKESK. The V and J ends lost 6 bases and 13 bases, in that order; junction bases with no gene match: 8. The CDR3 covers 12 residues. The naive gate required viable CD3+CD4+ or CD3+CD8+ cells with CCR7+CD45RA+CD45RO-CD95-CD27+CD28+ phenotype. This entry comes from a study of T cells after posttransplantation cyclophosphamide. Study-wide points: Recipient CMV seropositivity and CMV reactivation strongly tracked TRB clonality. Tissue-infiltrating T cells from skin or gut overlapped little with blood T cells.

Only in-frame clones appear in the TCRdb table, and some are missing; sequencing was by immunoSEQ multiplex PCR. The table lists 10,000 or so clones, roughly 98% of them singletons. The sequence was obtained from an older woman in good health, CMV-negative, and a related stem cell transplant donor. Sequencing was done on a sample of naive CD4+ T cells sorted from PBMCs. V is TRBV14 and J is TRBJ2-1, with TRBD2 identical over 8 bases. The CDR3: CASRGTAGVQFF. The DNA of the CDR3 is TGTGCCAGCAGGGGCACAGCGGGGGTCCAGTTCTTC.